The 21 T cell receptor beta chains in this list originate from one sample, sequenced in a study of T cell changes during pregnancy in multiple sclerosis. TCRdb's table, derived via immunoSEQ multiplex PCR, lists solely in-frame clones and lacks some. The data contain 45,000 to 60,000 clones, 85% to 95% of them singletons. Sequencing used CD4+ T cells from peripheral blood mononuclear cells, obtained in the third trimester of pregnancy. These receptors all come from a female donor with multiple sclerosis, enrolled in a pregnancy study.

V is TRBV5-1 and J is TRBJ1-1; D is unresolved. There are 13 residues in the CDR3. The ends were cut back, 4 bases at V and 8 bases at J, with 15 bases in the middle. Germline V gives CDR1 SGHRS, CDR2 YFSETQ. CDR3 nucleotide sequence: TGCGCCAGCAGCCCGGAGGGAAGGCAGGAAGCTTTCTTT. It yields the protein CASSPEGRQEAFF.

V is TRBV9 and J is TRBJ2-1; D is perhaps TRBD2 (6 bases). Trimming removed 4 bases from V and 9 bases from J, with 17 bases in between. Germline V CDR1 and CDR2: SGDLS, YYNGEE. There are 14 residues in the CDR3. The CDR3 here is CASSTIQGGSEQFF. The CDR3 coding sequence is TGTGCCAGCAGCACTATTCAGGGAGGAAGTGAGCAGTTCTTC. Full variable domain (missing parts from reference TRBV9 and TRBJ2-1): DSGVTQTPKHLITATGQRVTLRCSPRSGDLSVYWYQQSLDQGLQFLIQYYNGEERAKGNILERFSAQQFPDLHSELNLSSLELGDSALYFCASSTIQGGSEQFFGPGTRLTVL.

The chain recombines TRBV5-1 with TRBJ2-3; D is perhaps TRBD2 (7 bases). V shed 1 base and J shed 2 bases, with 11 bases lying between them. Germline lookup yields CDR1 SGHRS and CDR2 YFSETQ. This CDR3 comprises 15 residues. The CDR3 nucleotides read TGCGCCAGCAGCTTGATAGGGGGGGACACAGATACGCAGTATTTT. Amino acids: CASSLIGGDTDTQYF.

This clone was detected a few times. The rearrangement joins TRBV20-1 to TRBJ1-1, with D uncertain. V was trimmed by 6 bases and J by 1 base, leaving 6 bases between them. From germline, CDR1 is DFQATT and CDR2 SNEGSKA (reference sequence). The CDR3 length is 11 residues. CDR3 sequence: CSAEGNTEAFF. The CDR3 nucleotides read TGCAGTGCGGAGGGGAACACTGAAGCTTTCTTT.

The chain links TRBV25-1 to TRBJ1-3; possibly TRBD1 for D (5 bases). The CDR3 length is 15 residues. Germline V gives CDR1 MGHDK, CDR2 SYGVNS. Trimming stripped 6 bases from V and 2 bases from J, with 14 bases between. The CDR3 DNA follows: TGTGCCAGCAGCGCTTATTGGGGGGCTGGAAACACCATATATTTT. As protein: CASSAYWGAGNTIYF.

V usage is TRBV7-2 and J usage is TRBJ2-5; D is uncertain. CDR1 is SGHTA, CDR2 FQGNSA, per germline. V lost 5 bases and J lost 2, with 15 bases in between. The CDR3 is 15 residues long. The CDR3 nucleotides are TGTGCCAGCAGCCTCCTGACTGGTAGGCAAGAGACCCAGTACTTC. It translates to CASSLLTGRQETQYF.

The chain joins TRBV6-5 to TRBJ1-1; tentative D call: TRBD1 (6 bases). CDR1 is MNHEY and CDR2 is SVGAGI in the germline V gene. The CDR3 is 16 amino acids. V was cut by 4 bases and J by 0 bases, with 15 bases left in between. The CDR3 DNA reads as TGTGCCAGCAGTTCTCTAGGGACATACATGAACACTGAAGCTTTCTTT. As protein: CASSSLGTYMNTEAFF.

This clone has a single count. V is TRBV5-1 and J is TRBJ2-1; 8 nucleotides agree with TRBD1. Germline V gene data show CDR1 as SGHRS and CDR2 as YFSETQ. The V and J ends lost 5 bases and 7 bases, in that order; junction bases with no gene match: 11. CDR3 size: 15 residues. The CDR3 DNA reads TGCGCCAGCAGGGCCGGGACAGGCGGTGGGAATGAGCAGTTCTTC. This gives the protein CASRAGTGGGNEQFF.

The chain employs TRBV4-3 and TRBJ1-2; TRBD1 matches 7 bases. CDR3 length: 14 amino acids. The germline V gene has CDR1 LGHNA and CDR2 YSLEER. J gave up 4 bases and V 0 bases, and 2 bases lay outside the gene matches. The CDR3 sequence: CASSQEGQTYGYTF. The CDR3 DNA follows: TGCGCCAGCAGCCAAGAGGGACAGACCTATGGCTACACCTTC.

In its sample, this clone was seen once. This chain links TRBV29-1 with TRBJ2-3; 8 bases align to TRBD2. Losses at the gene ends were 4 bases for V and 5 bases for J; bases not matched to a gene: 5. This CDR3 region has 13 residues. The germline V gene has CDR1 SQVTM and CDR2 ANQGSEA. The CDR3 sequence: CSVVASGGDTQYF. CDR3 DNA sequence: TGCAGCGTTGTAGCCAGCGGGGGAGATACGCAGTATTTT.

Only one count was recorded for this clone. CDR3 nucleotide sequence: TGTGCCAGCAGCCAAGAGGGCAGGGGCTACACCTTC. Translated, it gives CASSQEGRGYTF. V usage is TRBV4-2 and J usage is TRBJ1-2; D is ambiguous. Germline V gives CDR1 LGHNA, CDR2 YNFKEQ. CDR3 length: 12 amino acids. Deletions cut 0 bases from V and 8 bases from J, with 7 bases between.

The rearrangement links TRBV18 to TRBJ1-1; D not certain. The germline V gene has CDR1 KGHSH and CDR2 LQKENI. Trimming shortened V by 2 bases and J by 5 bases, and 9 bases separated the two germline ends. The CDR3 runs to 13 residues. The CDR3 DNA follows: TGTGCCAGCTCACCAGGCCCTTCTACTGAAGCTTTCTTT. Amino acid sequence: CASSPGPSTEAFF.

The gene calls are TRBV10-3 and TRBJ2-1; no definite D call. Germline values: CDR1 ENHRY, CDR2 SYGVKD. This CDR3 is built from 12 residues. The ends were cut back, 3 bases at V and 8 bases at J, with 8 bases in the middle. This chain's CDR3 is CAISERGDEQFF. CDR3 in DNA: TGTGCCATCAGTGAACGAGGAGATGAGCAGTTCTTC.

CDR3 region: CASTRRTPPGTGGYNEQFF. The CDR3 DNA is TGTGCCAGCACCCGACGAACTCCACCCGGGACAGGGGGTTACAATGAGCAGTTCTTC. V and J are TRBV7-2 and TRBJ2-1; 11 nucleotides agree with TRBD1. CDR1 and CDR2 (germline): SGHTA, FQGNSA. Germline trimming cut 7 bases from V and 4 bases from J; bases unmatched to any gene: 18. The CDR3 loop spans 19 amino acids.

The chain is built from TRBV5-3 and TRBJ1-1; D may be TRBD1 (5 bases). TRBV5-3 is an ORF; its function is uncertain. The CDR3 totals 17 residues. V was shortened by 4 bases and J by 2 bases, with 21 bases between the two germline ends. CDR3 coding DNA: TGTGCCAGAAGCCCGGAGGGGCCAGGGAAGGAAAACACTGAAGCTTTCTTT. It specifies CARSPEGPGKENTEAFF.

The chain recombines TRBV10-3 with TRBJ1-5; 10 nucleotides match TRBD1. Losses at the gene ends were 2 bases for V and 3 bases for J; bases not matched to a gene: 4. From germline, CDR1 is ENHRY and CDR2 SYGVKD. The CDR3 has 16 residues. Here the CDR3 reads CAISEPGQGINQPQHF. The DNA of the CDR3 is TGTGCCATCAGTGAGCCGGGACAGGGGATCAATCAGCCCCAGCATTTT.

V and J are TRBV30 and TRBJ2-6; a possible D gene is TRBD2 (7 bases). Trimming shortened V by 0 bases and J by 4 bases, and 10 bases separated the two germline ends. Germline V gives CDR1 GTSNPN, CDR2 SVGIG (reference sequence). The length of the CDR3 is 15 residues. The DNA for the CDR3 is TGTGCCTGGAGTGTTGGGGGGGCGGGGGCCAACGTCCTGACTTTC. Amino acids: CAWSVGGAGANVLTF.

V is TRBV5-1 and J is TRBJ2-7; 10 bases line up with TRBD1. CDR1 is SGHRS, CDR2 YFSETQ, per germline. The V gene end was trimmed by 5 bases and the J gene end by 1 base; junction bases not matched to a gene: 6. There are 15 residues in the CDR3. The CDR3 nucleotides are TGCGCCAGCAGGGTGGGACAGGGGTTTTCCTACGAGCAGTACTTC. Its translation is CASRVGQGFSYEQYF.

The V call is TRBV18, the J call TRBJ2-3, with 7 bases fitting TRBD2. The CDR3 totals 15 residues. V was pared by 2 bases and J by 5 bases, with 7 bases of the junction left unmatched. The germline gives CDR1 KGHSH, CDR2 LQKENI. CDR3 in amino acids: CASSPIAGRGDTQYF. CDR3 DNA sequence: TGTGCCAGCTCACCAATCGCGGGGAGGGGAGATACGCAGTATTTT.

This rearrangement joins TRBV4-3 to TRBJ1-5; TRBD1 might be the D (5 bases). The CDR3 extends over 15 amino acids. Trimming stripped 1 base from V and 6 bases from J, with 13 bases between. Looked up from germline, CDR1 is LGHNA and CDR2 is YSLEER. The CDR3 nucleotides read TGCGCCAGCAGCCAAGGGACAAGTGGCAGTCAGCCCCAGCATTTT. Protein: CASSQGTSGSQPQHF.

This clone was recorded only once. The chain uses TRBV11-1 and TRBJ2-3; 9 nucleotides align to TRBD1. CDR3 length: 15 residues. V lost 3 bases, J lost 2 bases, and 3 bases stayed unmatched. Germline V gene data show CDR1 as SGHAT and CDR2 as FQDESV (reference sequence). The CDR3 DNA reads as TGTGCCAGCAGCTTCGGGACAGGGCCCACAGATACGCAGTATTTT. This codes for CASSFGTGPTDTQYF. Filled out from reference TRBV11-1 and TRBJ2-3, the complete variable domain reads EAEVAQSPRYKITEKSQAVAFWCDPISGHATLYWYRQILGQGPELLVQFQDESVVDDSQLPKDRFSAERLKGVDSTLKIQPAELGDSAMYLCASSFGTGPTDTQYFGPGTRLTVL.